This T cell receptor (beta chain) appears in the sequencing data of a study of STAT3 mutations in large granular lymphocyte leukemia. Study findings and constraints: In about 30% of the 18 patients, new TCR clonotypes emerged after therapy. In several patients, dominant TCR clone burden exceeded STAT3 mutant burden, suggesting STAT3 mutation arose secondarily. Every T-LGLL patient had at least one immunodominant TCRbeta clonotype. In some patients, a small highly pathogenic clone possibly went undetected.

Average productive template count per sample was about 44,000. TCRdb's copy holds only in-frame clones and misses some; the assay was immunoSEQ multiplex PCR. The sample includes 25,000 to 40,000 clones, approximately 86% seen only once; the top ten take roughly 13%. A remark on this clone: Its cognate antigen is unknown.

The CDR3 is 14 residues long. Germline V lookup: CDR1 SGHRS, CDR2 YFSETQ. Between the trimmed V and J ends, which lost 3 bases and 4 bases, there was a span of 10 bases. The sequence was collected from a man aged 60 to 69 with T-cell large granular lymphocyte leukemia. Some clones in this sample may be carry-over from other donors' samples. V usage is TRBV5-1 and J usage is TRBJ1-4; D gene unclear. The specimen sequenced was peripheral blood mononuclear cells. The CDR3 DNA is TGCGCCAGCAGCTCCGGGAGGGATAATGAAAAACTGTTTTTT. Protein sequence: CASSSGRDNEKLFF.